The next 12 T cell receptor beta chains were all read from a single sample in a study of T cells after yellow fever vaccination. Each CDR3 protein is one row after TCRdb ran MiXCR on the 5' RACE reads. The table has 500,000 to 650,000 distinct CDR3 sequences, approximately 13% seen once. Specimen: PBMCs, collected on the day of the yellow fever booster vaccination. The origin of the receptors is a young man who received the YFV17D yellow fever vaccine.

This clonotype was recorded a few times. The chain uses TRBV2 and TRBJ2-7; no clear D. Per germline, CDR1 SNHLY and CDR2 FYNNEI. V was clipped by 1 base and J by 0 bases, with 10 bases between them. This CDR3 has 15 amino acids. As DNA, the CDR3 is TGTGCCAGCAGTGAAGGGACCACCAGCTCCTACGAGCAGTACTTC. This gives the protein CASSEGTTSSYEQYF.

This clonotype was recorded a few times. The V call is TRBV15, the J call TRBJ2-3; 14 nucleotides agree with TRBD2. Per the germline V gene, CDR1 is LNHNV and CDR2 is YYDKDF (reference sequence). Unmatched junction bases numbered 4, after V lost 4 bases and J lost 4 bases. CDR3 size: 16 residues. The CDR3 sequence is CATSTGTSGSSDTQYF. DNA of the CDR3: TGTGCCACCAGCACAGGGACTAGCGGGAGCTCAGATACGCAGTATTTT.

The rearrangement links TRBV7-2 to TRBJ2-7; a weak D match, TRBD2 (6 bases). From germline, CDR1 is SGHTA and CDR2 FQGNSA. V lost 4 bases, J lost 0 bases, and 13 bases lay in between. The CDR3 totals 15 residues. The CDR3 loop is CASSSGDSSSYEQYF. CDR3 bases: TGTGCCAGCAGCTCCGGGGACTCCAGCTCCTACGAGCAGTACTTC.

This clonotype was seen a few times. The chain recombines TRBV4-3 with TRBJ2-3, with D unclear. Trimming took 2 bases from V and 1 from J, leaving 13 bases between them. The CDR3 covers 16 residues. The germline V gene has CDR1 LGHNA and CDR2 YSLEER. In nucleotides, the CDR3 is TGCGCCAGCAGCCAACAGACGGAAATCCGCACAGATACGCAGTATTTT. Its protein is CASSQQTEIRTDTQYF.

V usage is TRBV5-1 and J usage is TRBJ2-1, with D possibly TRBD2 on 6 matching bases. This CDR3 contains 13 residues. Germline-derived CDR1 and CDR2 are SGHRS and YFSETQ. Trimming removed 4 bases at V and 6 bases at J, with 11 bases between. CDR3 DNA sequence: TGCGCCAGCAGCCCCAACGGGGGCAATGAGCAGTTCTTC. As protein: CASSPNGGNEQFF.

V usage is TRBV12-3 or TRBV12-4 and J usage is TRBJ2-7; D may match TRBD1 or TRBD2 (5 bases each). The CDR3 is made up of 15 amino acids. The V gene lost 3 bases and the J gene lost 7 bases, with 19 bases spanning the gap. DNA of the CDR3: TGTGCCAGCAGTTTTGGGTCCTCCGGGACGGGGGAGCAGTACTTC. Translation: CASSFGSSGTGEQYF.

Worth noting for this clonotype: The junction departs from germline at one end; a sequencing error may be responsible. CDR3 DNA: TGTGGCAGCAGCTTAAGGCAGAGGACTAGCCGCTACAATGAGCAGTTCTTC. It specifies CGSSLRQRTSRYNEQFF. V is TRBV7-8 and J is TRBJ2-1; 8 bases are shared with TRBD2. This CDR3 comprises 17 residues. Germline CDR1 is SGHVS and CDR2 is FQNEAQ.

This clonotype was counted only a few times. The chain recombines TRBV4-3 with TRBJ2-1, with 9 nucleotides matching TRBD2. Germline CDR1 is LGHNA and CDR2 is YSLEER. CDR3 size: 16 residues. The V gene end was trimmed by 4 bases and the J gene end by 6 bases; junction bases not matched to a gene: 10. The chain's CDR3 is CASSPILAGAFNEQFF. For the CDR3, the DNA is TGCGCCAGCAGCCCAATCTTAGCGGGAGCCTTCAATGAGCAGTTCTTC.

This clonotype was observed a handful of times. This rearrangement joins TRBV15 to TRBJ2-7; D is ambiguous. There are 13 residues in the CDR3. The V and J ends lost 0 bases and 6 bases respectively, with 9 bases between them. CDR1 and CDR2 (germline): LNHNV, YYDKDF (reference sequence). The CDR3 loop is CATSRDKFLEQYF. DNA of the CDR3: TGTGCCACCAGCAGAGACAAGTTCCTCGAGCAGTACTTC. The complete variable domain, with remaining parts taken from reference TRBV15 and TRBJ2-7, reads DAMVIQNPRYQVTQFGKPVTLSCSQTLNHNVMYWYQQKSSQAPKLLFHYYDKDFNNEADTPDNFQSRRPNTSFCFLDIRSPGLGDTAMYLCATSRDKFLEQYFGPGTRLTVT.

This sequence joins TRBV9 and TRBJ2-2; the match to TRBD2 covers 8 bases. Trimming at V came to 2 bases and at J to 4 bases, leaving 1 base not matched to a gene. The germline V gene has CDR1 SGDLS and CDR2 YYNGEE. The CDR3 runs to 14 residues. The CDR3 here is CASSVGLATGELFF. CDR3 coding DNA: TGTGCCAGCAGCGTCGGACTAGCCACCGGGGAGCTGTTTTTT. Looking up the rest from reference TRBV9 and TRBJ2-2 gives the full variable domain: DSGVTQTPKHLITATGQRVTLRCSPRSGDLSVYWYQQSLDQGLQFLIQYYNGEERAKGNILERFSAQQFPDLHSELNLSSLELGDSALYFCASSVGLATGELFFGEGSRLTVL.

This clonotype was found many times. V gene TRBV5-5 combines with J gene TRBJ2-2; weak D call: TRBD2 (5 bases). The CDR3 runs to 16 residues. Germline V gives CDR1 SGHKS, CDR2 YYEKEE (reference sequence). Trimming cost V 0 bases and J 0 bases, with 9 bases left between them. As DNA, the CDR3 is TGTGCCAGCAGCTTGGAGGCGGGTTCGAACACCGGGGAGCTGTTTTTT. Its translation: CASSLEAGSNTGELFF. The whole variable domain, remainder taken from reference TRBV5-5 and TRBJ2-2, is DAGVTQSPTHLIKTRGQQVTLRCSPISGHKSVSWYQQVLGQGPQFIFQYYEKEERGRGNFPDRFSARQFPNYSSELNVNALLLGDSALYLCASSLEAGSNTGELFFGEGSRLTVL.

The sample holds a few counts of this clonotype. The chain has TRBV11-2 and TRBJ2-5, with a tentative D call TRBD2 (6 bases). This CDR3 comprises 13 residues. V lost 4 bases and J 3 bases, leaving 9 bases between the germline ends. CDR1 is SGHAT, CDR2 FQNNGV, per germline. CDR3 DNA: TGTGCCAGCAGCTCGCGGGGCAAAGAGACCCAGTACTTC. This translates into CASSSRGKETQYF.